A single sample gave rise to the 15 T cell receptor beta chains below, sequenced in a study of regulatory T cells in long-lasting Graves disease. To make TCR beta libraries, researchers used iRepertoire HTBI primers and Arm-PCR of CDR3 regions. TCRdb passed the multiplex PCR reads through MiXCR, listing each CDR3 protein once. The sample records about 660,000 distinct CDR3 sequences, about 30% being singletons. Specified time point: persistent/refractory GD, antithyroid drugs over 5 years with positive TRAb. Extracted RNA from PBMCs served as the source of the TCR library. Material: peripheral blood mononuclear cells (PBMCs), obtained when the disease was refractory, from a patient treated with antithyroid drugs. Receptors were obtained from a female donor with Graves disease.

The chain links TRBV30 to TRBJ2-5; no reliable D call. Trimming shortened V by 1 base and J by 4 bases, and 16 bases separated the two germline ends. CDR3 length: 15 residues. CDR1 and CDR2 (germline): GTSNPN, SVGIG (reference sequence). The CDR3 nucleotides read TGTGCCTGGAGTGGCTTCGCCCCTCGGGCAGAGACCCAGTACTTC. It encodes CAWSGFAPRAETQYF.

V is TRBV10-3 and J is TRBJ2-7; no clear D gene. V lost 4 bases and J lost 3, with 10 bases in between. The CDR3 is 13 amino acids. CDR1 and CDR2 from the germline V gene are ENHRY and SYGVKD. CDR3 nucleotide sequence: TGTGCCATCAGTGGGGTGGGGATCTACGAGCAGTACTTC. Its translation: CAISGVGIYEQYF.

Regarding this clonotype: This may be a read error: a much more frequent sequence differs by one nucleotide. The chain links TRBV6-2 or TRBV6-3 to TRBJ2-5; the match to TRBD1 covers 7 bases. The CDR3 covers 12 residues. Unmatched junction bases numbered 1, after V lost 6 bases and J lost 3 bases. Germline values: CDR1 MNHEY, CDR2 SVGEGT. DNA for the CDR3: TGTGCCAGCAGAGGACAGGAAGAGACCCAGTACTTC. Its translation: CASRGQEETQYF.

In DNA, the CDR3 is TGTGCCACCTCGCCTGGGAGGAACACTGAAGCTTTCTTT. Translation: CATSPGRNTEAFF. The genes are TRBV19 and TRBJ1-1; D is unclear. The germline V and J ends were trimmed by 10 bases and 1 base, with 13 bases remaining between them. The CDR3 spans 13 residues. Germline V CDR1 and CDR2: LNHDA, SQIVND (reference sequence).

This clonotype was seen a handful of times. The chain has TRBV27 and TRBJ1-1, with 8 bases aligning to TRBD1. Losses at the gene ends were 7 bases for V and 4 bases for J; bases not matched to a gene: 8. The germline gives CDR1 MNHEY, CDR2 SMNVEV (reference sequence). The CDR3 covers 14 residues. The CDR3 coding sequence is TGTGCCAGCAAGGACAGGGTAGGTGGCACTGAAGCTTTCTTT. It codes for CASKDRVGGTEAFF.

V gene TRBV2 combines with J gene TRBJ2-5; perhaps TRBD1 as D (6 bases). Trimming took off 7 bases at V and 8 bases at J, with 17 bases between the two ends. The CDR3 covers 13 residues. Germline CDR1 is SNHLY and CDR2 is FYNNEI. CDR3 region: CASMRTDRQTQYF. CDR3 DNA sequence: TGTGCCAGCATGAGGACAGATCGACAAACCCAGTACTTC.

On this clonotype itself: This may stem from a read error, because a much larger clone lies one nucleotide away. The chain carries TRBV3-1 and TRBJ2-5; D unclear. This CDR3 region has 11 residues. Germline CDR1 is LGHDT and CDR2 is YNNKEL (reference sequence). CDR3 sequence (DNA): TGTGCCAGCAGCACCCAAGGGACCCAGTACTTC. It specifies CASSTQGTQYF.

The chain links TRBV6-2 or TRBV6-3 to TRBJ1-5; D is ambiguous. CDR3 size: 16 residues. Trimming took 6 bases from V and 10 from J, leaving 25 bases between them. CDR1 is MNHEY and CDR2 is SVGEGT in the germline V gene. The CDR3 DNA is TGTGCCAGCAGACATCTAGAGGACCGCCGGGGAGGACCCCAGCATTTT. Amino acids: CASRHLEDRRGGPQHF.

This clonotype was observed a handful of times. This chain joins TRBV20-1 and TRBJ2-5, with D perhaps TRBD2 (6 bases). V lost 1 base, J lost 5 bases, and 17 bases lay in between. The CDR3 contains 15 residues. Germline V gives CDR1 DFQATT, CDR2 SNEGSKA (reference sequence). CDR3 bases: TGCAGTGCTAGAGTGGAGAGCGGGCCGGTGGAGACCCAGTACTTC. Translated, it gives CSARVESGPVETQYF.

This clonotype was found a few times. This CDR3 reads CASIQGTYNSPLHF. The CDR3 DNA reads as TGTGCCAGCATACAGGGGACCTATAATTCACCCCTCCACTTT. The chain combines TRBV6-2 or TRBV6-3 with TRBJ1-6; the match to TRBD1 covers 7 bases. Trimming took 7 bases from V and 2 from J; bases not matched to a gene: 2. The length of the CDR3 is 14 residues. Germline lookup yields CDR1 MNHEY and CDR2 SVGEGT.

This clonotype was observed a handful of times. CDR3: CAWDRDKDSPLHF. CDR3 nucleotide sequence: TGTGCCTGGGATCGGGACAAGGATTCACCCCTCCACTTT. The chain has TRBV30 and TRBJ1-6, with D possibly TRBD1 on 6 matching bases. The V gene lost 5 bases and the J gene lost 8 bases, with 13 bases spanning the gap. Looked up from germline, CDR1 is GTSNPN and CDR2 is SVGIG (reference sequence). The CDR3 runs 13 residues.

The chain couples TRBV30 to TRBJ1-1; no clear D gene. V was pared by 0 bases and J by 4 bases, with 6 bases between. The CDR3 loop spans 12 amino acids. Germline V gene data show CDR1 as GTSNPN and CDR2 as SVGIG (reference sequence). The CDR3 loop reads CAWSVPTTEAFF. The CDR3 nucleotides read TGTGCCTGGAGTGTCCCTACCACTGAAGCTTTCTTT.

The V call is TRBV6-2 or TRBV6-3, the J call TRBJ1-3, with D perhaps matching TRBD1 (5 bases). The CDR3 covers 14 residues. V gave up 2 bases and J gave up 2 bases, with 7 bases separating them. Germline CDR1 MNHEY, CDR2 SVGEGT. The chain's CDR3 is CASSYLGAGNTIYF. CDR3 bases: TGTGCCAGCAGTTACCTGGGGGCTGGAAACACCATATATTTT.

This clonotype appeared many times. The chain recombines TRBV12-3 or TRBV12-4 with TRBJ2-7; D is possibly TRBD1 (7 bases). The CDR3 has 14 amino acids. The V and J ends lost 3 bases and 3 bases respectively, with 12 bases between them. CDR3: CASSLAGQNYEQYF. Written as DNA, the CDR3 is TGTGCCAGCAGTTTGGCGGGACAGAACTACGAGCAGTACTTC.

This clonotype was observed a few times. V gene TRBV7-9 combines with J gene TRBJ2-5; 7 bases align to TRBD2. Trimming at V came to 5 bases and at J to 3 bases, leaving 6 bases not matched to a gene. The CDR3 is 14 residues long. CDR1 and CDR2 from the germline V gene are SEHNR and FQNEAQ (reference sequence). The CDR3 region is CASSLGGPEETQYF. CDR3 DNA sequence: TGTGCCAGCAGCCTGGGAGGGCCGGAAGAGACCCAGTACTTC.